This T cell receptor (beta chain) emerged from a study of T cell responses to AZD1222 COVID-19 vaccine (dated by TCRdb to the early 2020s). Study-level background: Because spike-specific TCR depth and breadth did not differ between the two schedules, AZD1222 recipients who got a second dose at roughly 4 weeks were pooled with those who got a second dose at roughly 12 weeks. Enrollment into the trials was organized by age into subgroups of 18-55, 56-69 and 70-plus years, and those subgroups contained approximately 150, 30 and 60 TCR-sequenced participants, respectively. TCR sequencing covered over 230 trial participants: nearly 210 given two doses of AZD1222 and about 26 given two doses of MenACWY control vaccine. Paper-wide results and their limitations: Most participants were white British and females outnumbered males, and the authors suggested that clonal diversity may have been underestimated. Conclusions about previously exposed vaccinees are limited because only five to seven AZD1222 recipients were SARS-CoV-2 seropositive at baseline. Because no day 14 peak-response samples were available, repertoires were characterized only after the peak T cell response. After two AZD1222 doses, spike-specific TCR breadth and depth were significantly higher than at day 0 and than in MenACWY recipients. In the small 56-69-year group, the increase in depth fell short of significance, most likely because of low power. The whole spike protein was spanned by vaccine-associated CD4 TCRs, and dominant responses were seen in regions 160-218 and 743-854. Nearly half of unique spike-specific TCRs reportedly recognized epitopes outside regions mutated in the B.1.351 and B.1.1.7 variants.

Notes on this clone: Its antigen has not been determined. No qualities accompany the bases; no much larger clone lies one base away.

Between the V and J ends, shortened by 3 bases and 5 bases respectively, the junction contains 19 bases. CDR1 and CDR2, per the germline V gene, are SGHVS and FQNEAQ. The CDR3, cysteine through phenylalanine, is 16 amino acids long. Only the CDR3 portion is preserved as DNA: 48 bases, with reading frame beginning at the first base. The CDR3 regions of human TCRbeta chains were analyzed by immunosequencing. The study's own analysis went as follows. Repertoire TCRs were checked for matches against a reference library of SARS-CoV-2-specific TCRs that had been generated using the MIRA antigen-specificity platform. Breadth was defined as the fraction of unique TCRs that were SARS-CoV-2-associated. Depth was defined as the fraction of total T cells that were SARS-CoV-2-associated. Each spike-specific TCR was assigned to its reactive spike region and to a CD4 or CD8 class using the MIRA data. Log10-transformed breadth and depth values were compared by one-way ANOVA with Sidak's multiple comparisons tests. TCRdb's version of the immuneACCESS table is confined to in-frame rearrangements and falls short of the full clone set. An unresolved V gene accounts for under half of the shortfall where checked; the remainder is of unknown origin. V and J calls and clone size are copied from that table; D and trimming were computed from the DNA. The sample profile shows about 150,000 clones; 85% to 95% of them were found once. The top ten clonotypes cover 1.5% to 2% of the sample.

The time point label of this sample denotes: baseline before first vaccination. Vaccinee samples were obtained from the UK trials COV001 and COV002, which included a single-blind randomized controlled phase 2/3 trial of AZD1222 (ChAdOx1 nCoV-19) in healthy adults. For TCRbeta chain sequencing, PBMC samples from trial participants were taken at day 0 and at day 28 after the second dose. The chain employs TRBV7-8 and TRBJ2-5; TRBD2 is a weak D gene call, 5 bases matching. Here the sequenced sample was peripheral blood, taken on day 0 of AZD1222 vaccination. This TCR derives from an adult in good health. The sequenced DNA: TGTGCCAGCAGCTTGGGCTCGACTACGAGGACGGAGACCCAGTACTTC. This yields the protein CASSLGSTTRTETQYF.